The 17 T cell receptor beta chains in this list originate from one sample, sequenced in a study of T-cell memory formation after mild COVID-19. Via MiXCR, TCRdb re-called the 5' RACE reads, giving one row per CDR3 protein. The sample lists 550,000 to 650,000 distinct CDR3 sequences; 15% to 20% were seen once. Sequences were obtained from PBMCs or a T cell subset sorted from them (not recorded which). The receptor source for this set is an adult woman who had mild COVID-19 (a few samples of this study predate the infection). Cell type and time point are not known.

V usage is TRBV5-1 and J usage is TRBJ1-6; possibly TRBD1 for D (5 bases). Trimming removed 6 bases from V and 7 bases from J, with 14 bases in between. Germline V lookup: CDR1 SGHRS, CDR2 YFSETQ. CDR3 size: 14 residues. The CDR3 DNA reads TGCGCCAGCATGCGACCGGGGGGGAATTCACCCCTCCACTTT. This gives the protein CASMRPGGNSPLHF.

V usage is TRBV7-9 and J usage is TRBJ2-2, with D hard to call. The V end lost 1 base, the J end lost 1 base, and 10 bases lay between the germline ends. Germline V gene data show CDR1 as SEHNR and CDR2 as FQNEAQ (reference sequence). This CDR3 is 16 amino acids long. CDR3 bases: TGTGCCAGCAGCTTAGTAGGCGGTCAGAACACCGGGGAGCTGTTTTTT. Translated, it gives CASSLVGGQNTGELFF.

In DNA, the CDR3 is TGTGCCTGGATGCCGGATGCGGCTAGCGGGAGGACGCAGTACTTC. This gives the protein CAWMPDAASGRTQYF. The chain is built from TRBV30 and TRBJ2-7; TRBD2 agrees at 11 bases. Trimming cost V 4 bases and J 9 bases; bases outside gene matches: 14. Germline V gives CDR1 GTSNPN, CDR2 SVGIG (reference sequence). This CDR3 spans 15 amino acids.

The chain employs TRBV27 and TRBJ1-5; tentative D call: TRBD1 (5 bases). V lost 5 bases, J lost 3 bases, and 14 bases lay in between. This CDR3 has 15 residues. In germline, CDR1 is MNHEY, CDR2 SMNVEV (reference sequence). Written as DNA, the CDR3 is TGTGCCAGCAGTCCCGTCAGGGTGAACAATCAGCCCCAGCATTTT. Its protein is CASSPVRVNNQPQHF.

There are a few counts of this clonotype. The chain is built from TRBV12-3 or TRBV12-4 and TRBJ2-3; 7 nucleotides align to TRBD2. CDR3 length: 15 amino acids. Trimming cost V 6 bases and J 8 bases; bases outside gene matches: 14. CDR3 loop: CASSPAGKGWFTQYF. DNA of the CDR3: TGTGCCAGCAGCCCAGCGGGGAAGGGTTGGTTTACGCAGTATTTT.

This clonotype appeared many times. V is TRBV7-9 and J is TRBJ2-1; unclear D gene. V dropped 2 bases and J dropped 0 bases, with 5 bases sitting between them. The CDR3 is 14 amino acids. The germline V gene has CDR1 SEHNR and CDR2 FQNEAQ (reference sequence). The CDR3 sequence is CASSLLSSYNEQFF. The CDR3 DNA follows: TGTGCCAGCAGCTTACTCAGCTCCTACAATGAGCAGTTCTTC. Full variable domain (missing parts from reference TRBV7-9 and TRBJ2-1): DTGVSQNPRHKITKRGQNVTFRCDPISEHNRLYWYRQTLGQGPEFLTYFQNEAQLEKSRLLSDRFSAERPKGSFSTLEIQRTEQGDSAMYLCASSLLSSYNEQFFGPGTRLTVL.

The sample holds a few counts of this clonotype. The J gene is TRBJ2-3, the V gene TRBV7-2; TRBD1 is a possible D gene (6 bases). Germline CDR1 and CDR2: SGHTA and FQGNSA. V shed 5 bases and J shed 7 bases, with 16 bases lying between them. The CDR3 totals 14 residues. DNA of the CDR3: TGTGCCAGCAGCCCTCAGAGCGGACAGAATACGCAGTATTTT. This encodes CASSPQSGQNTQYF.

This clonotype was found a few times. The chain joins TRBV12-3 or TRBV12-4 to TRBJ2-1, with 9 positions matching TRBD2. The CDR3 loop spans 17 amino acids. The V and J ends lost 3 bases and 4 bases, in that order; junction bases with no gene match: 10. CDR3 loop: CASSLRSRLAEYNEQFF. CDR3 bases: TGTGCCAGCAGTTTGAGGTCCCGACTAGCGGAGTACAATGAGCAGTTCTTC.

The rearrangement links TRBV20-1 to TRBJ2-3; unclear D gene. Germline CDR1 is DFQATT and CDR2 is SNEGSKA (reference sequence). Deletions cut 2 bases from V and 7 bases from J, with 10 bases between. The CDR3 covers 12 residues. CDR3 coding DNA: TGCAGTGCTAGACCCTCCGGTAATACGCAGTATTTT. Its translation: CSARPSGNTQYF.

This clonotype appeared many times. The V and J genes are TRBV4-3 and TRBJ2-2, with D tentatively TRBD2 (5 bases). The CDR3 runs 17 residues. V was shortened by 2 bases and J by 6 bases, with 19 bases between the two germline ends. Looked up from germline, CDR1 is LGHNA and CDR2 is YSLEER. The DNA of the CDR3 is TGCGCCAGCAGCCAAAGGGTCCGGCGGGTCCCTGCCGGGGAGCTGTTTTTT. Its translation is CASSQRVRRVPAGELFF.

The table lists this clonotype with a few counts. The J gene is TRBJ2-7, the V gene TRBV9; D perhaps matches TRBD2 (5 bases). The CDR3 has 15 amino acids. CDR1 and CDR2 (germline): SGDLS, YYNGEE. V lost 5 bases to trimming and J lost 3 bases, with 18 bases between them. CDR3 protein: CASSRHWTVNYEQYF. The DNA of the CDR3 is TGTGCCAGCAGTCGACATTGGACTGTGAACTACGAGCAGTACTTC.

CDR3: CASSTPFGREGPNTGELFF. The CDR3 DNA follows: TGTGCCAGCAGCACACCCTTCGGGCGGGAGGGTCCGAACACCGGGGAGCTGTTTTTT. The chain has TRBV7-3 and TRBJ2-2, with TRBD2 matching over 9 bases. Per the germline V gene, CDR1 is SGHTA and CDR2 is FQGTGA. Trimming removed 5 bases from V and 0 bases from J; junction bases left unmatched: 13. The CDR3 runs 19 residues.

This clonotype has a single count. The chain joins TRBV7-9 to TRBJ2-7, with TRBD1 matching over 7 bases. CDR1 is SEHNR, CDR2 FQNEAQ, per germline (reference sequence). The CDR3 length is 14 residues. Unmatched junction bases numbered 4, after V lost 5 bases and J lost 0 bases. The CDR3 protein is CASSDRVVSYEQYF. The CDR3 DNA follows: TGTGCCAGCAGCGACAGGGTGGTCTCCTACGAGCAGTACTTC.

This chain uses TRBV2 with TRBJ2-7, with D hard to call. Trimming took 4 bases from V and 1 from J, leaving 8 bases between them. The CDR3 covers 13 residues. The V gene's germline CDR1 is SNHLY and CDR2 FYNNEI. The CDR3 DNA reads as TGTGCCAGCAGTGCTGAGCCGTCCTACGAGCAGTACTTC. This codes for CASSAEPSYEQYF. The full variable domain, rest sourced from reference TRBV2 and TRBJ2-7, is EPEVTQTPSHQVTQMGQEVILRCVPISNHLYFYWYRQILGQKVEFLVSFYNNEISEKSEIFDDQFSVERPDGSNFTLKIRSTKLEDSAMYFCASSAEPSYEQYFGPGTRLTVT.

The chain links TRBV20-1 to TRBJ1-1; no definite D call. V shed 5 bases and J shed 3 bases, with 13 bases lying between them. Looked up from germline, CDR1 is DFQATT and CDR2 is SNEGSKA (reference sequence). The CDR3 contains 13 residues. This chain's CDR3 is CSALRVAHTEAFF. As DNA, the CDR3 is TGCAGTGCTCTTCGGGTAGCGCACACTGAAGCTTTCTTT.

V gene TRBV24-1 combines with J gene TRBJ2-3; 7 bases are a match to TRBD2. With V trimmed by 1 base and J by 3 bases, 6 bases remained unmatched. This CDR3 contains 16 residues. Germline V lookup: CDR1 KGHDR, CDR2 SFDVKD. CDR3 bases: TGTGCCACCAGTGATTTAGGACGGGAGGAAACAGATACGCAGTATTTT. This gives the protein CATSDLGREETDTQYF.

This clonotype was observed a few times. This chain uses TRBV7-2 with TRBJ1-5; D uncertain. V was cut by 5 bases and J by 11 bases, with 16 bases left in between. CDR3 length: 13 residues. Germline V lookup: CDR1 SGHTA, CDR2 FQGNSA. CDR3 residues: CASSAGDIRAQHF. CDR3 sequence (DNA): TGTGCCAGCAGCGCCGGAGACATCCGGGCCCAGCATTTT.